The sequence of this T cell receptor beta chain was determined in a study of monozygotic twins with inflammatory bowel disease. Study conclusions and caveats: Diversity of TCRbeta measured by inverse Simpson was lower in IBD patients than in healthy co-twins. Resolution of different T cell subtypes was not achieved.

Blood samples, whole and unsorted for T cells, yielded the isolated total RNA. For this clonotype: The antigen remains undetermined.

Germline V gives CDR1 MDHEN, CDR2 SYDVKM. There are 14 residues in the CDR3. Each of TCRalpha and TCRbeta cDNA went through two nested PCRs, lasting about 15 and 9 cycles. TCRdb reprocessed the 5' RACE reads and stores each CDR3 protein as one record, lacking DNA. This table holds around 450,000 distinct CDR3 sequences. This sequence joins TRBV28 and TRBJ1-2; TCRdb indicates TRBD1, and absent DNA this call remains unverified. Sequenced input: blood. The clonotype comes from a human donor with ulcerative colitis or Crohn's disease, or a healthy co-twin of an affected twin (not recorded which). The CDR3 sequence: CASSFAGGDYGYTF.